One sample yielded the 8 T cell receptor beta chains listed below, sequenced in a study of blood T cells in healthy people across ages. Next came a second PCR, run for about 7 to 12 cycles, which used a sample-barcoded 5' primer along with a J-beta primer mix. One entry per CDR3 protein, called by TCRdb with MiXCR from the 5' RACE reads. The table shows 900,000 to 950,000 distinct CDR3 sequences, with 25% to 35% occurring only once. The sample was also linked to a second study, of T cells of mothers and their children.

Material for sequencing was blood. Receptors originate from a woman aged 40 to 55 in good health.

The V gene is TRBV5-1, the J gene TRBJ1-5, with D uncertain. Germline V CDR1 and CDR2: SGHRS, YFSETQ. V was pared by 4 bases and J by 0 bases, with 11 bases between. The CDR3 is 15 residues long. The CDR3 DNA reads TGCGCCAGCAGCAGGGCAGACCATAGCAATCAGCCCCAGCATTTT. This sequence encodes CASSRADHSNQPQHF.

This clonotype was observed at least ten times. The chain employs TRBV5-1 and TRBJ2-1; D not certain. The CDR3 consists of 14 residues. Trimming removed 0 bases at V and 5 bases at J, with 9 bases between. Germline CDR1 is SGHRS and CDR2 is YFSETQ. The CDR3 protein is CASSLGSGDNEQFF. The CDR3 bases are TGCGCCAGCAGCTTGGGGTCGGGTGACAATGAGCAGTTCTTC.

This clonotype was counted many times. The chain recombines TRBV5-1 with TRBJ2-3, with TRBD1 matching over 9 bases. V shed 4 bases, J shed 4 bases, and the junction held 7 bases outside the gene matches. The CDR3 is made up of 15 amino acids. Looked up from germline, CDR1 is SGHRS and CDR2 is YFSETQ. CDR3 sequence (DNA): TGCGCCAGCAGCATTGGACAGGGGCGGCCAGATACGCAGTATTTT. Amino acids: CASSIGQGRPDTQYF.

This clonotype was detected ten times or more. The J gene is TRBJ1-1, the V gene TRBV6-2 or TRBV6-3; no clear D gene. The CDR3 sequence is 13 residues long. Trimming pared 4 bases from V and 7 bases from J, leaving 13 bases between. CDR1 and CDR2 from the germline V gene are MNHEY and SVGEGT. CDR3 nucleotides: TGTGCCAGCAGTTTCCTGGACTGGGATGAAGCTTTCTTT. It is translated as CASSFLDWDEAFF.

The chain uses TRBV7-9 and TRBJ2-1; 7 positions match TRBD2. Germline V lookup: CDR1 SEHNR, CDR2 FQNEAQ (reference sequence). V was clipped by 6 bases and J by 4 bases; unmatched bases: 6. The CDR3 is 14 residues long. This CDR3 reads CASRASGAYNEQFF. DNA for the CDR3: TGTGCCAGCAGGGCTAGCGGTGCTTACAATGAGCAGTTCTTC.

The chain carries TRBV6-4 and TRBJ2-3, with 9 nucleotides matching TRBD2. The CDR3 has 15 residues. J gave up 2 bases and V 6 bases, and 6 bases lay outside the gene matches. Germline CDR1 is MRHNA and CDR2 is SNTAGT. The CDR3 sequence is CASSTTSGDTDTQYF. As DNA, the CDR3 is TGTGCCAGCAGCACGACTAGCGGTGACACAGATACGCAGTATTTT.

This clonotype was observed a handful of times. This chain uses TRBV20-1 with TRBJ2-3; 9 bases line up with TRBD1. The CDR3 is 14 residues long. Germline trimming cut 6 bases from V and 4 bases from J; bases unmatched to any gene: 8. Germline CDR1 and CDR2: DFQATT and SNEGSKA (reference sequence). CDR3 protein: CSAEPGQGADTQYF. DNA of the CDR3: TGCAGTGCCGAACCGGGACAGGGTGCAGATACGCAGTATTTT.

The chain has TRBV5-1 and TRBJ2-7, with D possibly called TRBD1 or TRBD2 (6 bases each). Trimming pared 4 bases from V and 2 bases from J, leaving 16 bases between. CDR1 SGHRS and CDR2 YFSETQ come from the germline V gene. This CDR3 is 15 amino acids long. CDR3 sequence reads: CASSPGAGATYEQYF. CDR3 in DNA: TGCGCCAGCAGCCCGGGGGCCGGAGCTACCTACGAGCAGTACTTC.